What follows are 10 T cell receptor beta chains derived from one specimen sequenced in a study of blood T cell repertoires in COVID-19. Here immunoSEQ multiplex PCR was the method, and the copy in TCRdb shows in-frame clones only, minus some. The sample consists of around 5,500 clones, about nine tenths of them appearing once. Sample: peripheral blood. These receptors were obtained from a human donor in a cohort sampled during active COVID-19.

The rearrangement uses TRBV12-5 and TRBJ2-7, with 11 bases identical to TRBD1. Trimming removed 5 bases from V and 5 bases from J; junction bases left unmatched: 5. CDR3 length equals 14 residues. From germline, CDR1 is LGHNT and CDR2 FRNRAP. The CDR3 spells CASGPGQGADEQYF. CDR3 coding DNA: TGTGCTAGTGGTCCCGGACAGGGGGCCGACGAGCAGTACTTC.

DNA for the CDR3: TGCAGTGCTAGTGGACTTGTACAAGAGACCCAGTACTTC. This gives the protein CSASGLVQETQYF. The genes are TRBV20-1 and TRBJ2-5, with D perhaps matching TRBD2 (5 bases). The CDR3 loop spans 13 amino acids. CDR1 DFQATT and CDR2 SNEGSKA come from the germline V gene (reference sequence). Deletions cut 3 bases from V and 2 bases from J, with 10 bases between.

The chain joins TRBV5-1 to TRBJ2-7; a weak D match, TRBD1 (5 bases). Germline V gene data show CDR1 as SGHRS and CDR2 as YFSETQ. V shed 2 bases and J shed 2 bases, with 14 bases lying between them. The CDR3 runs to 15 residues. The CDR3 here is CASSFRQGHPYEQYF. The CDR3 DNA is TGCGCCAGCAGCTTTAGGCAGGGCCACCCCTACGAGCAGTACTTC.

V and J are TRBV18 and TRBJ2-5; 8 nucleotides line up with TRBD2. Germline loops: CDR1 KGHSH, CDR2 LQKENI. The trim removed 1 base at V and 5 bases at J, leaving 3 bases unmatched. The CDR3 runs 14 residues. The CDR3 DNA follows: TGTGCCAGCTCACCACAGCGGGGGTCGGAGACCCAGTACTTC. Amino acid sequence: CASSPQRGSETQYF.

This CDR3 reads CASTPRGGPQYEQYF. Here the CDR3 DNA reads TGTGCCAGCACCCCTAGGGGGGGTCCCCAGTACGAGCAGTACTTC. The chain carries TRBV11-2 and TRBJ2-7; weak D call: TRBD2 (7 bases). CDR1 SGHAT and CDR2 FQNNGV come from the germline V gene. There are 15 residues in the CDR3. The V end lost 7 bases, the J end lost 4 bases, and 20 bases lay between the germline ends.

This clone was seen more than once but under ten times. The genes are TRBV15 and TRBJ2-1; 8 bases fit TRBD1. The V gene's germline CDR1 is LNHNV and CDR2 YYDKDF (reference sequence). The CDR3 runs to 15 residues. V was pared by 3 bases and J by 4 bases, with 5 bases of the junction left unmatched. The chain's CDR3 is CATSRDRAGYNEQFF. The CDR3 DNA sequence: TGTGCCACCAGCAGGGACAGGGCGGGATACAATGAGCAGTTCTTC.

V usage is TRBV19 and J usage is TRBJ2-5; D possibly corresponds to TRBD1 (5 bases). Trimming left V 2 bases short and J 5 bases short, with 15 bases between. This CDR3 is 15 amino acids long. Germline-derived CDR1 and CDR2 are LNHDA and SQIVND (reference sequence). The DNA for the CDR3 is TGTGCCAGTAGTATAAGAAGGGGAACCCCGGAGACCCAGTACTTC. Its protein product is CASSIRRGTPETQYF.

The chain has TRBV5-1 and TRBJ1-1; D is unclear. The ends were cut back, 6 bases at V and 11 bases at J, with 14 bases in the middle. The CDR3 is 11 amino acids. Germline V lookup: CDR1 SGHRS, CDR2 YFSETQ. CDR3 in amino acids: CASTLILGAFF. CDR3 bases: TGCGCCAGCACCCTGATCCTCGGGGCTTTCTTT.

V and J are TRBV6-5 and TRBJ1-4; TRBD1 aligns across 7 bases. The V segment lost 6 bases and the J segment 4 bases; nucleotides outside the gene matches: 5. CDR1 is MNHEY, CDR2 SVGAGI, per germline. CDR3 length equals 14 residues. In nucleotides, the CDR3 is TGTGCCAGCAGGTTGACAGGGCTTAATGAAAAACTGTTTTTT. It translates to CASRLTGLNEKLFF.

V is TRBV5-1 and J is TRBJ2-7; D might be TRBD2 (6 bases). Germline-derived CDR1 and CDR2 are SGHRS and YFSETQ. V shed 2 bases and J shed 3 bases, with 12 bases lying between them. CDR3 length: 14 residues. CDR3 region: CASSFEGGLYEQYF. In nucleotides, the CDR3 is TGCGCCAGCAGCTTTGAAGGAGGGCTCTACGAGCAGTACTTC.